The TCR beta chain described here comes from a study of post-analysis software for immune sequencing data. Overall study context: Relapsing-remitting, secondary progressive and progressive-relapsing multiple sclerosis were all included among the disease courses.

Concerning this clonotype itself: Its specificity is not known.

The V end was cut by 0 bases, the J end by 4 bases, with 15 bases between. The germline V gene encodes CDR1 MGHRA and CDR2 YSYEKL. This CDR3 region has 16 residues. Researchers reported that TCR beta cDNA libraries carried unique molecular identifiers. From around 0.96 to 9.9 million T cells, hundreds of thousands of cDNA molecules were obtained. TCRdb passed the PCR reads through MiXCR, listing each CDR3 protein once. This table holds 400,000 to 500,000 distinct CDR3 sequences, about 39% found once. Overall study findings and caveats: In patients, TRBV5-6, TRBV5-1 and TRBV20-1 belonged to 4 or 5 TRBV segments found more frequently than in controls. By F measure, samples from a shared preparation batch strongly co-clustered. Significantly lower normalized Chao1 diversity was found in patients with multiple sclerosis relative to controls.

This chain links TRBV4-1 with TRBJ1-2, with TRBD1 as a possible D gene (6 bases). Source material: blood. The receptor comes from a girl aged 2-10 years with multiple sclerosis. CDR3 protein: CASSQDPGGAFYGYTF. CDR3 DNA: TGCGCCAGCAGCCAAGACCCCGGGGGGGCCTTCTATGGCTACACCTTC.